The sample holds many counts of the clone carrying this T cell receptor beta chain. Antigen unknown. The entry originates in a study of neurological immune-mediated disorders. Study results and limitations: Among expanded clones, no CDR3 amino acid sequences were shared across subjects, a pattern suggesting private repertoires in all groups.

The study used blood bank volunteers in Maryland, USA, as healthy controls. Input was over 800,000 sorted T cells, either CD4+ or CD8+. The V gene lost 2 bases and the J gene lost 4 bases, with 3 bases spanning the gap. This CDR3 comprises 11 residues. Germline V gene data show CDR1 as MNHEY and CDR2 as SVGEGT. With 10-nucleotide random UMIs included, cDNA was synthesized by 5'RACE. TCRdb reanalysed the 5' RACE reads using MiXCR and keeps one entry per CDR3 protein. The table has more than 13,000 distinct CDR3 sequences, under 8% seen once. The rearrangement uses TRBV6-2 or TRBV6-3 and TRBJ2-7; D remains ambiguous. This sequence was found in a woman in her thirties or forties in good health. Sequenced input: CD8+ T cells from blood. CDR3 loop: CASSYVYEQYF. The CDR3 DNA follows: TGTGCCAGCAGTTACGTGTACGAGCAGTACTTC.